This TCR beta chain was observed in a study of beta chain features in type 1 diabetes. Investigators reverse transcribed all isolated RNA, so they sequenced expressed TCRB transcripts. Libraries were prepared by immunoSEQ multiplex PCR; TCRdb keeps only in-frame clonotypes and omits some of them. The data hold over 200,000 clones, with roughly 11% observed a single time. Worth noting for this clone: What it binds is unknown.

Every participating donor gave one draw, a heparinised blood sample averaging roughly 100 mL. Findings and caveats of the study: Type 1 diabetes patients had TCRB CDR3s that were shorter (moderately but significantly so) in all four CD4+ subsets. Researchers could not determine here whether HLA type influences TCRB rearrangement.

This TCR was sampled from a man younger than 45 with type 1 diabetes. Source material: naive CD4+ T cells from blood.

The CDR3 region is CASSRPFDGTSYTDTQYF. DNA of the CDR3: TGTGCCAGTAGTAGACCATTTGACGGGACTAGTTACACAGATACGCAGTATTTT. J is TRBJ2-3 and V is TRBV19, with TRBD2 matching over 8 bases. CDR1 LNHDA and CDR2 SQIVND come from the germline V gene (reference sequence). V lost 4 bases and J lost 2; bases outside the gene matches: 14. The CDR3 covers 18 residues.